What follows are 11 T cell receptor beta chains derived from one specimen sequenced in a study of blood T cell repertoires in COVID-19. The protocol was immunoSEQ multiplex PCR, while the TCRdb copy is restricted to in-frame clones and leaves out a portion. The data contain approximately 300,000 clones, around 80% of them singletons. The sequenced sample consisted of peripheral blood. Source of these receptors: a woman aged 50 to 60 with acute or convalescent COVID-19.

The count of this clone is one. The rearrangement links TRBV7-2 to TRBJ2-1, with D possibly TRBD2 on 6 matching bases. In germline, CDR1 is SGHTA, CDR2 FQGNSA. The ends were cut back, 2 bases at V and 3 bases at J, with 8 bases in the middle. The CDR3 sequence is 14 residues long. CDR3 nucleotides: TGTGCCAGCAGCTTAATAGCGGTCTACAATGAGCAGTTCTTC. Its translation: CASSLIAVYNEQFF.

In its sample, this clone was seen once. The chain couples TRBV18 to TRBJ2-7; 7 bases fit TRBD2. The CDR3 consists of 15 residues. From germline, CDR1 is KGHSH and CDR2 LQKENI. V was pared by 3 bases and J by 1 base, with 6 bases of the junction left unmatched. The CDR3 region is CASSPGEGMSYEQYF. The CDR3, as DNA: TGTGCCAGCTCACCGGGGGAGGGTATGTCCTACGAGCAGTACTTC.

The genes are TRBV11-1 and TRBJ1-1, with D perhaps matching TRBD1 (5 bases). The CDR3 extends over 13 amino acids. Germline loops: CDR1 SGHAT, CDR2 FQDESV (reference sequence). V lost 3 bases and J 4 bases, leaving 9 bases between the germline ends. The CDR3 nucleotides are TGTGCCAGCAGCTTGGGGGGTACCACTGAAGCTTTCTTT. This codes for CASSLGGTTEAFF. Looking up the rest from reference TRBV11-1 and TRBJ1-1 gives the full variable domain: EAEVAQSPRYKITEKSQAVAFWCDPISGHATLYWYRQILGQGPELLVQFQDESVVDDSQLPKDRFSAERLKGVDSTLKIQPAELGDSAMYLCASSLGGTTEAFFGQGTRLTVV.

The chain carries TRBV7-2 and TRBJ2-1, with a weak D call TRBD2 (5 bases). Trimming pared 1 base from V and 9 bases from J, leaving 16 bases between. The CDR3 is 15 residues long. Germline V gene lookup returns CDR1 SGHTA and CDR2 FQGNSA. The CDR3 coding sequence is TGTGCCAGCAGCTTAGTGCGGGCTAGCTGGGGTGAGCAGTTCTTC. Residues: CASSLVRASWGEQFF.

The chain combines TRBV19 with TRBJ1-1; D gene uncertain. CDR3 length: 13 amino acids. V was shortened by 5 bases and J by 0 bases, with 7 bases between the two germline ends. Germline-derived CDR1 and CDR2 are LNHDA and SQIVND (reference sequence). CDR3 nucleotide sequence: TGTGCCAGTAGTCTATATATGAACACTGAAGCTTTCTTT. Protein product: CASSLYMNTEAFF.

This chain links TRBV4-3 with TRBJ2-2; D call uncertain. Trimming pared 2 bases from V and 8 bases from J, leaving 9 bases between. The germline gives CDR1 LGHNA, CDR2 YSLEER. The length of the CDR3 is 13 residues. Here the CDR3 DNA reads TGCGCCAGCAGCCAATTTCCCCTAGGGGAGCTGTTTTTT. As protein: CASSQFPLGELFF.

This rearrangement joins TRBV9 to TRBJ2-7, with 8 bases identical to TRBD2. The CDR3 contains 15 residues. V dropped 3 bases and J dropped 4; count of bases not matched to a gene: 9. Per the germline V gene, CDR1 is SGDLS and CDR2 is YYNGEE. The CDR3 reads CASSGTSGSLYEQYF. CDR3 nucleotide sequence: TGTGCCAGCAGCGGCACTAGCGGATCTTTATACGAGCAGTACTTC.

The V gene is TRBV12-5, the J gene TRBJ2-1, with TRBD1 identical over 10 bases. V lost 6 bases and J lost 7; bases outside the gene matches: 15. The CDR3 has 17 amino acids. Looked up from germline, CDR1 is LGHNT and CDR2 is FRNRAP. The CDR3 DNA follows: TGTGCTAGTGGGCCCGCTACCGGGACAGGGGATCGGAATGAGCAGTTCTTC. Protein product: CASGPATGTGDRNEQFF. The entire variable domain, with the rest obtained from reference TRBV12-5 and TRBJ2-1, is as follows: DARVTQTPRHKVTEMGQEVTMRCQPILGHNTVFWYRQTMMQGLELLAYFRNRAPLDDSGMPKDRFSAEMPDATLATLKIQPSEPRDSAVYFCASGPATGTGDRNEQFFGPGTRLTVL.

This clone was observed a single time. The chain has TRBV7-9 and TRBJ1-5, with TRBD1 as a possible D gene (5 bases). The V gene lost 3 bases and the J gene lost 1 base, with 10 bases spanning the gap. CDR3 size: 15 residues. Germline values: CDR1 SEHNR, CDR2 FQNEAQ (reference sequence). CDR3 protein: CASSFGGESNQPQHF. Here the CDR3 DNA reads TGTGCCAGCAGCTTTGGAGGGGAGAGCAATCAGCCCCAGCATTTT. Looking up the rest from reference TRBV7-9 and TRBJ1-5 gives the full variable domain: DTGVSQNPRHKITKRGQNVTFRCDPISEHNRLYWYRQTLGQGPEFLTYFQNEAQLEKSRLLSDRFSAERPKGSFSTLEIQRTEQGDSAMYLCASSFGGESNQPQHFGDGTRLSIL.

V is TRBV7-2 and J is TRBJ1-2, with 9 positions matching TRBD1. Germline V lookup: CDR1 SGHTA, CDR2 FQGNSA. The length of the CDR3 is 14 residues. J lost 8 bases, V lost 2 bases, and 6 bases had no gene match. For the CDR3, the DNA is TGTGCCAGCAGCTTAAAGGGACAGGGATGGGGCTACACCTTC. Translating gives CASSLKGQGWGYTF.

This chain connects TRBV19 to TRBJ1-4; D call uncertain. Germline V lookup: CDR1 LNHDA, CDR2 SQIVND (reference sequence). This CDR3 is 11 amino acids long. V lost 10 bases and J 6 bases, leaving 9 bases between the germline ends. Here the CDR3 reads CATRSDEKLFF. The DNA for the CDR3 is TGTGCCACCCGGAGCGATGAAAAACTGTTTTTT.